This TCR beta chain was captured in a study of blood T cell repertoires in COVID-19. Per the authors' pipeline: How many nucleated cells were present was estimated from reference gene primer amplification. Some clones are missing from TCRdb's copy, which holds only in-frame ones; the method was immunoSEQ multiplex PCR. V, J and clone size are those of that table, while D and trimming were read from the DNA. The sample yields 490,000 or so clones, approximately 91% seen once. Germline V gives CDR1 SNHLY, CDR2 FYNNEI. V lost 6 bases, J lost 7 bases, and 10 bases stayed unmatched. This CDR3 is 16 amino acids long. Cohorts were based on clinical histories the participants reported.

The rearrangement uses TRBV2 and TRBJ1-6; 9 bases agree with TRBD1. The specimen sequenced was PBMCs or T cells enriched from blood (not recorded which). The source of this sequence is a woman aged 55 to 70 who had recovered from COVID-19. The CDR3 coding sequence is TGTGCCAGCAGCCAGGGAGGACAGGGGAAGAATTCACCCCTCCACTTT. Translating gives CASSQGGQGKNSPLHF.